The clone carrying this TCR beta chain was counted a single time. Its antigen is unknown. The data belong to a study of TIL therapy for anti-PD-1-resistant metastatic lung cancer. Whole-study context: Most patients had lung adenocarcinoma; a handful of tumors were EGFR-mutant, two ALK-rearranged; half smoked currently or formerly.

Study-level results: Many TIL product clones were absent from baseline tumor, suggesting clonal contraction.

J gave up 1 base and V 0 bases, and 0 bases lay outside the gene matches. The V gene's germline CDR1 is SGHNT and CDR2 YYREEE (reference sequence). The CDR3 spans 16 residues. The libraries were made with immunoSEQ v3. Generated by immunoSEQ multiplex PCR, the TCRdb table keeps only in-frame clones and is missing some. The profile shows more than 90,000 clones, roughly 65% of them singletons. Documented time point: pre-treatment sample, taken before nivolumab and TIL therapy. Most excised metastases sampled were pleural nodules or supraclavicular lymph nodes. The receptor's source is a person aged 25-79 years with non-small cell lung cancer. This chain links TRBV5-4 with TRBJ2-3; 12 bases are shared with TRBD2. The sequencing here drew on tumor tissue, taken at baseline. The CDR3 nucleotides read TGTGCCAGCAGCTTGGGACTAGCGGGGGGCACAGATACGCAGTATTTT. The encoded protein is CASSLGLAGGTDTQYF.